These 12 T cell receptor beta chains originate from one sample sequenced in a study. Tregs were sorted as CD4+CD25+CD127-/low cells. Using its own MiXCR run on the 5' RACE reads, TCRdb lists one record per CDR3 protein. The repertoire has fewer than 55,000 distinct CDR3 sequences, approximately 23% of them found once; the top ten carry around 4.1%. Sequenced: Tregs sorted from a lymph node. The receptors derive from a female donor with breast cancer.

Ten or more counts support this clonotype. The V and J genes are TRBV5-1 and TRBJ2-3; TRBD2 agrees at 10 bases. The trim removed 4 bases at V and 4 bases at J, leaving 6 bases unmatched. The germline CDR1 and CDR2 sequences are SGHRS and YFSETQ. This CDR3 spans 15 amino acids. The CDR3 protein is CASSPSGGLPDTQYF. The CDR3 coding sequence is TGCGCCAGCAGCCCTAGCGGGGGTCTCCCAGATACGCAGTATTTT.

In this sample, this clonotype turned up a few times. J is TRBJ2-5 and V is TRBV5-4; D might be TRBD2 (6 bases). CDR3 size: 15 residues. Germline CDR1 is SGHNT and CDR2 is YYREEE (reference sequence). V was pared by 3 bases and J by 2 bases, with 14 bases between. The CDR3 DNA follows: TGTGCCAGCAGCTGGGAGGCGTCTAATCAAGAGACCCAGTACTTC. This gives the protein CASSWEASNQETQYF.

This clonotype was counted between two and nine times. The rearrangement joins TRBV5-1 to TRBJ2-7; the D gene could be TRBD1 or TRBD2 (7 bases each). Trimming stripped 10 bases from V and 3 bases from J, with 23 bases between. CDR3 length: 15 residues. Germline-derived CDR1 and CDR2 are SGHRS and YFSETQ. The CDR3 sequence is CASTKGSGTDYEQYF. In DNA form, the CDR3 reads TGCGCCTCAACAAAAGGGAGCGGGACAGACTACGAGCAGTACTTC.

In its sample, this clonotype was seen many times. CDR3 DNA: TGTGCCAGCAGTGCCTATCGGACAGGCGGTTTGACGAACTATGGCTACACCTTC. It specifies CASSAYRTGGLTNYGYTF. The chain recombines TRBV27 with TRBJ1-2; 7 bases are shared with TRBD1. The CDR3 runs 18 residues. V lost 5 bases to trimming and J lost 2 bases; unmatched junction nucleotides: 17. The V gene's germline CDR1 is MNHEY and CDR2 SMNVEV (reference sequence).

To note about this clonotype: A much larger clone sits a single nucleotide away, making a read error possible. The V gene is TRBV5-6, the J gene TRBJ1-1; no reliable D call. The germline CDR1 and CDR2 sequences are SGHDT and YYEEEE. V was cut by 4 bases and J by 3 bases, with 4 bases left in between. The CDR3 totals 11 residues. CDR3 region: CASSTDTEAFF. The DNA for the CDR3 is TGTGCCAGCAGCACCGACACTGAAGCTTTCTTT.

The sample holds many counts of this clonotype. The CDR3 sequence is CASIRGLADLQETQYF. For the CDR3, the DNA is TGTGCCAGCATTCGGGGACTAGCGGACCTCCAAGAGACCCAGTACTTC. The chain links TRBV6-1 to TRBJ2-5; TRBD2 matches at 11 bases. Germline V gene sequence: CDR1 MNHNS, CDR2 SASEGT. Germline trimming cut 7 bases from V and 1 base from J; bases unmatched to any gene: 8. The CDR3 loop spans 16 amino acids.

This clonotype was observed once. The rearrangement links TRBV5-6 to TRBJ1-4, with TRBD1 identical over 9 bases. This CDR3 is built from 16 residues. Per the germline V gene, CDR1 is SGHDT and CDR2 is YYEEEE. V was pared by 4 bases and J by 7 bases, with 11 bases of the junction left unmatched. CDR3 amino acids: CASSNSKGQGAEKLFF. DNA for the CDR3: TGTGCCAGCAGCAACTCTAAGGGACAGGGCGCTGAAAAACTGTTTTTT.

This clonotype turned up a few times. The rearrangement uses TRBV5-1 and TRBJ2-1, with 14 bases that match TRBD2. After removal of 4 bases from V and 8 bases from J, the junction contained 14 bases not matched to a gene. Germline V lookup: CDR1 SGHRS, CDR2 YFSETQ. The CDR3 has 18 amino acids. CDR3 nucleotides: TGCGCCAGCAGCCCGACGCCCGGGACTAGCGGGAGAAGGGATGAGCAGTTCTTC. Translation gives CASSPTPGTSGRRDEQFF.

The J gene is TRBJ2-1, the V gene TRBV3-1, with 9 nucleotides matching TRBD2. CDR1 and CDR2 (germline): LGHDT, YNNKEL (reference sequence). The trim removed 7 bases at V and 2 bases at J, leaving 9 bases unmatched. CDR3 length equals 16 residues. For the CDR3, the DNA is TGTGCCAGCAACACCCGAGCGGGAGGAACCTACAATGAGCAGTTCTTC. It specifies CASNTRAGGTYNEQFF.

In its sample, this clonotype was seen a few times. The chain has TRBV15 and TRBJ2-7, with 11 positions matching TRBD2. The CDR3 sequence is 16 residues long. Germline CDR1 LNHNV, CDR2 YYDKDF (reference sequence). Trimming removed 3 bases from V and 6 bases from J; junction bases left unmatched: 10. The CDR3 sequence: CATSRLAGGTPGEQYF. The CDR3 coding sequence is TGTGCCACCAGCAGGCTAGCGGGAGGTACACCCGGCGAGCAGTACTTC. The variable domain in full, with the rest retrieved from reference TRBV15 and TRBJ2-7, is DAMVIQNPRYQVTQFGKPVTLSCSQTLNHNVMYWYQQKSSQAPKLLFHYYDKDFNNEADTPDNFQSRRPNTSFCFLDIRSPGLGDTAMYLCATSRLAGGTPGEQYFGPGTRLTVT.

This clonotype was counted a few times. The gene calls are TRBV29-1 and TRBJ2-5; TRBD2 is a possible D gene (5 bases). Per germline, CDR1 SQVTM and CDR2 ANQGSEA. CDR3 length equals 14 residues. The V end lost 5 bases, the J end lost 5 bases, and 18 bases lay between the germline ends. For the CDR3, the DNA is TGCAGCGTTAGAACTAGTTATTCTCGGGAGACCCAGTACTTC. Amino acid sequence: CSVRTSYSRETQYF.

This clonotype showed up many times. The V and J genes are TRBV13 and TRBJ1-1, with a tentative D call TRBD1 (5 bases). The CDR3 totals 14 residues. Trimming pared 1 base from V and 4 bases from J, leaving 10 bases between. Germline V gene lookup returns CDR1 PRHDT and CDR2 FYEKMQ (reference sequence). As DNA, the CDR3 is TGTGCCAGCAGCTTAGCAGGGCCGGTCACTGAAGCTTTCTTT. Protein sequence: CASSLAGPVTEAFF.